The 31 T cell receptor beta chains below all came from one sample that was sequenced in a study of blood T cell repertoires in COVID-19. Clones were read by immunoSEQ multiplex PCR, and TCRdb kept only the in-frame ones, dropping some. The sample shows 95,000 to 150,000 clones, approximately 90% of them seen only once. Sequencing was done on a sample of peripheral blood. Source of these receptors: a human donor in a cohort sampled during active COVID-19.

J is TRBJ2-7 and V is TRBV24-1, with TRBD1 matching over 11 bases. The CDR3 sequence is 13 residues long. J gave up 6 bases and V 9 bases, and 6 bases lay outside the gene matches. Germline loops: CDR1 KGHDR, CDR2 SFDVKD. The CDR3 DNA sequence: TGTGCCACCTCAGGACAGGGGGCTAGCGAGCAGTACTTC. Amino acids: CATSGQGASEQYF.

The V call is TRBV6-5, the J call TRBJ2-7, with D possibly being TRBD1 (6 bases). The V end lost 5 bases, the J end lost 2 bases, and 16 bases lay between the germline ends. Germline V gives CDR1 MNHEY, CDR2 SVGAGI. The CDR3 has 15 amino acids. The CDR3 is CASSRTGNRPYEQYF. CDR3 DNA: TGTGCCAGCAGTCGAACAGGGAATCGCCCCTACGAGCAGTACTTC.

The rearrangement joins TRBV5-1 to TRBJ2-3; 14 nucleotides line up with TRBD2. There are 17 residues in the CDR3. The V and J ends lost 3 bases and 4 bases, in that order; junction bases with no gene match: 7. CDR1 and CDR2 from the germline V gene are SGHRS and YFSETQ. For the CDR3, the DNA is TGCGCCAGCAGCTCCGGACTAGCGGGAGGTTTGGCAGATACGCAGTATTTT. It is translated as CASSSGLAGGLADTQYF.

This chain uses TRBV6-5 with TRBJ1-3, with 8 positions matching TRBD1. Germline V gene sequence: CDR1 MNHEY, CDR2 SVGAGI. The junction had 5 bases not matched to a gene; V was cut back by 6 bases and J by 4 bases. This CDR3 is built from 14 residues. This CDR3 reads CASRITGGGNTIYF. The CDR3 bases are TGTGCCAGCAGGATTACAGGGGGGGGAAACACCATATATTTT.

As for this clone: Distinct nucleotide sequences in the sample also encode this CDR3. This chain joins TRBV12-3 or TRBV12-4 and TRBJ1-1; maybe TRBD1 (5 bases). The CDR3 is 13 residues long. Trimming took off 1 base at V and 6 bases at J, with 9 bases between the two ends. Here the CDR3 DNA reads TGTGCCAGCAGTTTAGGCGCGGGGGCTGAAGCTTTCTTT. Amino acids: CASSLGAGAEAFF.

The rearrangement joins TRBV7-9 to TRBJ2-7; the match to TRBD2 covers 9 bases. This CDR3 has 15 amino acids. V lost 0 bases and J lost 4; bases outside the gene matches: 4. Germline CDR1 reads SEHNR; CDR2 reads FQNEAQ (reference sequence). CDR3 sequence reads: CASSLASGREYEQYF. The CDR3 DNA follows: TGTGCCAGCAGCTTAGCTAGCGGGAGAGAATACGAGCAGTACTTC.

V and J are TRBV28 and TRBJ2-7, with 8 nucleotides matching TRBD2. Germline V CDR1 and CDR2: MDHEN, SYDVKM. There are 16 residues in the CDR3. The J segment lost 4 bases and the V segment lost 3 bases, leaving 11 bases of the junction unmatched. In DNA, the CDR3 is TGTGCCAGCAGTTTTTTCGGGGGGGGTTTGCGTTACGAGCAGTACTTC. This gives the protein CASSFFGGGLRYEQYF.

This clone was observed a single time. The chain is built from TRBV30 and TRBJ1-5; 9 bases line up with TRBD1. Looked up from germline, CDR1 is GTSNPN and CDR2 is SVGIG (reference sequence). With 0 bases clipped from V and 5 bases from J, the junction kept 2 bases outside the gene matches. There are 14 residues in the CDR3. This CDR3 reads CAWSVRQGDQPQHF. In nucleotides, the CDR3 is TGTGCCTGGAGTGTACGACAGGGGGATCAGCCCCAGCATTTT. The variable domain in full, completed from reference TRBV30 and TRBJ1-5, reads SQTIHQWPATLVQPVGSPLSLECTVEGTSNPNLYWYRQAAGRGLQLLFYSVGIGQISSEVPQNLSASRPQDRQFILSSKKLLLSDSGFYLCAWSVRQGDQPQHFGDGTRLSIL.

V gene TRBV28 combines with J gene TRBJ1-2; 9 bases agree with TRBD1. This CDR3 is 15 amino acids long. Losses at the gene ends were 3 bases for V and 4 bases for J; bases not matched to a gene: 6. Germline CDR1 is MDHEN and CDR2 is SYDVKM. CDR3 in amino acids: CASSFPSGQGYGYTF. CDR3 DNA sequence: TGTGCCAGCAGTTTCCCCTCGGGACAGGGCTATGGCTACACCTTC.

V and J are TRBV7-8 and TRBJ2-7; no firm D call. The germline V gene encodes CDR1 SGHVS and CDR2 FQNEAQ. Deletions cut 10 bases from V and 3 bases from J, with 10 bases between. The length of the CDR3 is 11 residues. DNA for the CDR3: TGTGCCACGGCGGCAAACTACGAGCAGTACTTC. Translating gives CATAANYEQYF.

The sample holds a few counts of this clone. The chain is built from TRBV9 and TRBJ2-7; 9 bases align to TRBD2. Losses at the gene ends were 4 bases for V and 0 bases for J; bases not matched to a gene: 11. The germline CDR1 and CDR2 sequences are SGDLS and YYNGEE. The CDR3 contains 17 residues. The CDR3: CASSPTASGTSSYEQYF. CDR3 DNA sequence: TGTGCCAGCAGCCCCACGGCTAGCGGGACGAGCTCCTACGAGCAGTACTTC.

The CDR3 region is CASSADRGAYEQYF. The CDR3 nucleotides read TGTGCCAGCAGCGCGGACAGGGGGGCCTACGAGCAGTACTTC. This chain joins TRBV2 and TRBJ2-7; TRBD1 agrees at 10 bases. In germline, CDR1 is SNHLY, CDR2 FYNNEI. With V trimmed by 6 bases and J by 2 bases, 4 bases remained unmatched. This CDR3 is built from 14 residues.

The chain couples TRBV5-1 to TRBJ1-3; D is uncertain. CDR1 and CDR2 (germline): SGHRS, YFSETQ. V was clipped by 1 base and J by 2 bases, with 10 bases between them. The CDR3 loop spans 15 amino acids. The CDR3 loop is CASSLNRPAGNTIYF. In nucleotides, the CDR3 is TGCGCCAGCAGCTTGAACAGACCTGCTGGAAACACCATATATTTT.

This clone was seen a handful of times. CDR3 amino acids: CASTPKTRTGAYEQYF. In DNA, the CDR3 is TGTGCCAGCACCCCTAAGACCCGGACAGGGGCCTACGAGCAGTACTTC. This chain uses TRBV28 with TRBJ2-7; 9 bases line up with TRBD1. The germline CDR1 and CDR2 sequences are MDHEN and SYDVKM. V shed 7 bases, J shed 2 bases, and the junction held 12 bases outside the gene matches. The CDR3 is 16 amino acids.

The chain joins TRBV2 to TRBJ1-5; perhaps TRBD1 as D (5 bases). CDR1 SNHLY and CDR2 FYNNEI come from the germline V gene. This CDR3 comprises 16 residues. Trimming cost V 6 bases and J 5 bases, with 20 bases left between them. CDR3 region: CASRLTLRQRDQPQHF. The DNA for the CDR3 is TGTGCCAGCAGGCTCACATTGCGACAGCGCGATCAGCCCCAGCATTTT.

A word on this clone: Other DNA sequences in this specimen translate into the identical CDR3. The rearrangement joins TRBV6-1 to TRBJ2-5, with 8 bases matching TRBD1. Looked up from germline, CDR1 is MNHNS and CDR2 is SASEGT. The CDR3 sequence is 15 residues long. The V and J ends lost 1 base and 0 bases, in that order; junction bases with no gene match: 1. CDR3: CASSEGDRHQETQYF. CDR3 DNA sequence: TGTGCCAGCAGTGAAGGGGACAGGCACCAAGAGACCCAGTACTTC.

About this clone: This sample also contains other DNA sequences that code for the same CDR3. V gene TRBV5-6 combines with J gene TRBJ1-2; 10 bases fit TRBD1. V shed 4 bases and J 2 bases; nucleotides not matched to a gene: 5. The CDR3 covers 15 residues. The V gene's germline CDR1 is SGHDT and CDR2 YYEEEE. This chain's CDR3 is CASSPGQGGNYGYTF. CDR3 bases: TGTGCCAGCAGCCCAGGACAGGGGGGAAACTATGGCTACACCTTC.

The V gene is TRBV24-1, the J gene TRBJ2-1; D is unresolved. This CDR3 region has 13 residues. The V end lost 6 bases, the J end lost 6 bases, and 11 bases lay between the germline ends. Germline V lookup: CDR1 KGHDR, CDR2 SFDVKD. The CDR3 DNA reads TGTGCCACCAGTATGGAGCCCTTCAATGAGCAGTTCTTC. Amino acid sequence: CATSMEPFNEQFF.

This rearrangement joins TRBV4-1 to TRBJ2-1; tentative D call: TRBD2 (5 bases). The CDR3 totals 15 residues. With 3 bases removed from V and 6 bases from J, the gap between germline ends came to 15 bases. Per the germline V gene, CDR1 is MGHRA and CDR2 is YSYEKL. The chain's CDR3 is CASSQGVVVGNEQFF. CDR3 bases: TGCGCCAGCAGCCAGGGAGTAGTCGTGGGCAATGAGCAGTTCTTC.

The chain combines TRBV9 with TRBJ2-1, with 15 nucleotides matching TRBD2. The CDR3 is made up of 15 amino acids. Trimming took 4 bases from V and 8 from J; bases not matched to a gene: 4. The germline CDR1 and CDR2 sequences are SGDLS and YYNGEE. The CDR3 DNA reads TGTGCCAGCAGCCGGACTAGCGGGGGGGCCGATGAGCAGTTCTTC. It specifies CASSRTSGGADEQFF.

This chain joins TRBV2 and TRBJ1-1, with 7 bases lining up with TRBD1. This CDR3 spans 14 amino acids. Germline V lookup: CDR1 SNHLY, CDR2 FYNNEI. V trimming: 5 bases; J trimming: 7 bases; junction bases outside the gene matches: 10. The CDR3 is CASSSDRDEVEAFF. In DNA form, the CDR3 reads TGTGCCAGCAGTTCAGACAGGGACGAGGTTGAAGCTTTCTTT.

This clone was detected once. The chain carries TRBV6-6 and TRBJ2-7; perhaps TRBD2 as D (6 bases). V lost 4 bases and J 7 bases, leaving 17 bases between the germline ends. Germline V gene data show CDR1 as MNHNY and CDR2 as SVGAGI (reference sequence). The CDR3 spans 14 residues. The CDR3, as DNA: TGTGCCAGCAGTTCATGGGACGGTGGGGGGGAGCAGTACTTC. Amino acid sequence: CASSSWDGGGEQYF.

The rearrangement links TRBV28 to TRBJ1-2, with D perhaps matching TRBD1 (6 bases). This CDR3 has 13 residues. Germline V gene data show CDR1 as MDHEN and CDR2 as SYDVKM. The ends were cut back, 8 bases at V and 5 bases at J, with 15 bases in the middle. The CDR3 protein is CASGLGGAYGYTF. The CDR3 coding sequence is TGTGCCAGCGGGTTGGGGGGGGCATATGGCTACACCTTC.

The chain joins TRBV28 to TRBJ2-7; a weak D match, TRBD2 (7 bases). V was cut by 4 bases and J by 3 bases, with 16 bases left in between. This CDR3 spans 15 amino acids. Germline loops: CDR1 MDHEN, CDR2 SYDVKM. CDR3 sequence (DNA): TGTGCCAGCAGTTATAAGGGGGGGGTCAGCTACGAGCAGTACTTC. Translated, it gives CASSYKGGVSYEQYF.

To note about this clone: Other DNA sequences in this sample translate to the same CDR3. The chain is built from TRBV5-6 and TRBJ2-1, with D perhaps matching TRBD1 (6 bases). V shed 4 bases and J shed 7 bases, with 15 bases lying between them. The CDR3 has 14 amino acids. Germline CDR1 and CDR2: SGHDT and YYEEEE. The CDR3 loop is CASSPGRTGNEQFF. For the CDR3, the DNA is TGTGCCAGCAGCCCCGGGCGAACAGGGAATGAGCAGTTCTTC.

The chain joins TRBV6-2 or TRBV6-3 to TRBJ2-3; D is perhaps TRBD2 (5 bases). The germline V gene encodes CDR1 MNHEY and CDR2 SVGEGT. The CDR3 runs 15 residues. Trimming removed 6 bases at V and 1 base at J, with 14 bases between. The DNA for the CDR3 is TGTGCCAGCAGCTCACTCCTGGAGGGCACAGATACGCAGTATTTT. This gives the protein CASSSLLEGTDTQYF.

V is TRBV9 and J is TRBJ2-5; 11 bases map to TRBD2. The germline gives CDR1 SGDLS, CDR2 YYNGEE. The CDR3 runs to 15 residues. J gave up 5 bases and V 3 bases, and 6 bases lay outside the gene matches. The CDR3: CASSGISGGAETQYF. CDR3 DNA: TGTGCCAGCAGCGGGATTAGCGGGGGGGCGGAGACCCAGTACTTC. Full variable domain (missing parts from reference TRBV9 and TRBJ2-5): DSGVTQTPKHLITATGQRVTLRCSPRSGDLSVYWYQQSLDQGLQFLIQYYNGEERAKGNILERFSAQQFPDLHSELNLSSLELGDSALYFCASSGISGGAETQYFGPGTRLLVL.

This clone occurred once. This chain connects TRBV7-9 to TRBJ1-2, with 9 bases identical to TRBD1. V was pared by 2 bases and J by 5 bases, with 6 bases of the junction left unmatched. Germline CDR1 and CDR2: SEHNR and FQNEAQ (reference sequence). The CDR3 consists of 15 residues. This CDR3 is CASSLRTGDGYGYTF. In DNA, the CDR3 is TGTGCCAGCAGCTTACGGACAGGGGACGGATATGGCTACACCTTC.

The chain employs TRBV27 and TRBJ1-6, with 8 bases aligning to TRBD1. Germline trimming cut 3 bases from V and 6 bases from J; bases unmatched to any gene: 10. The CDR3 has 17 amino acids. Looked up from germline, CDR1 is MNHEY and CDR2 is SMNVEV (reference sequence). CDR3 sequence (DNA): TGTGCCAGCAGTTTTATATTGCAGGGGGCAGGTAATTCACCCCTCCACTTT. Protein product: CASSFILQGAGNSPLHF.

The V call is TRBV7-2, the J call TRBJ2-7, with D possibly TRBD1 on 6 matching bases. The V gene's germline CDR1 is SGHTA and CDR2 FQGNSA. Trimming left V 5 bases short and J 7 bases short, with 18 bases between. The CDR3 covers 14 residues. The CDR3 here is CASSAQGSGPEQYF. The CDR3 DNA is TGTGCCAGCAGCGCCCAGGGGTCGGGTCCGGAGCAGTACTTC.

The V call is TRBV7-2, the J call TRBJ2-7; 8 bases match TRBD2. Germline-derived CDR1 and CDR2 are SGHTA and FQGNSA. Unmatched junction bases numbered 5, after V lost 5 bases and J lost 2 bases. This CDR3 spans 14 amino acids. This chain's CDR3 is CASSSTSGPYEQYF. In DNA form, the CDR3 reads TGTGCCAGCAGCAGTACTAGCGGACCCTACGAGCAGTACTTC.